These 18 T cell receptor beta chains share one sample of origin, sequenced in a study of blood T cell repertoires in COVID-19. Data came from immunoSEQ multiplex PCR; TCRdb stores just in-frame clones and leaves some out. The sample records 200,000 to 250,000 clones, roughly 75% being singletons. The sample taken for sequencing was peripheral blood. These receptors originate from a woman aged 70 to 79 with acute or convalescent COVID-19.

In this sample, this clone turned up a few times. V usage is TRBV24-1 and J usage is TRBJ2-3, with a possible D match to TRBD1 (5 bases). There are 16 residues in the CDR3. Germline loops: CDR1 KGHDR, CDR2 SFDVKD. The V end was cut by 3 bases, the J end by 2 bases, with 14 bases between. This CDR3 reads CATSDATGHFTDTQYF. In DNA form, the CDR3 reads TGTGCCACCAGTGATGCCACAGGACACTTCACAGATACGCAGTATTTT.

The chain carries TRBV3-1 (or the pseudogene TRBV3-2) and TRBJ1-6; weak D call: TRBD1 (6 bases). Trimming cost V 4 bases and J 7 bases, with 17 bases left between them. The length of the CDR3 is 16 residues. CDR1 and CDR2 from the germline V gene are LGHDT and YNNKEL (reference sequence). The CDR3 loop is CASSPSDGGRNSPLHF. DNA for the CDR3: TGTGCCAGCAGCCCATCAGATGGGGGCAGGAATTCACCCCTCCACTTT.

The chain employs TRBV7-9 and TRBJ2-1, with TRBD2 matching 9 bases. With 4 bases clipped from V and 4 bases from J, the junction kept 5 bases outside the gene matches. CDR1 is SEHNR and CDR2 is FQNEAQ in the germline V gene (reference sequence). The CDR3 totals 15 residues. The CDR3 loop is CASSYSGGPYNEQFF. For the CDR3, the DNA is TGTGCCAGCAGCTATAGCGGGGGCCCGTACAATGAGCAGTTCTTC.

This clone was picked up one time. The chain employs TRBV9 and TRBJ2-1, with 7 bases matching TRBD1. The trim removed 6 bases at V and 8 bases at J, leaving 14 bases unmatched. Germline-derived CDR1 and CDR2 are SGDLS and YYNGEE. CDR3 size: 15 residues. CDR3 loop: CASTDTGDHSDEQFF. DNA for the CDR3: TGTGCCAGCACCGATACAGGGGATCATTCCGATGAGCAGTTCTTC. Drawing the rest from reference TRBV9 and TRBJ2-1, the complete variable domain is DSGVTQTPKHLITATGQRVTLRCSPRSGDLSVYWYQQSLDQGLQFLIQYYNGEERAKGNILERFSAQQFPDLHSELNLSSLELGDSALYFCASTDTGDHSDEQFFGPGTRLTVL.

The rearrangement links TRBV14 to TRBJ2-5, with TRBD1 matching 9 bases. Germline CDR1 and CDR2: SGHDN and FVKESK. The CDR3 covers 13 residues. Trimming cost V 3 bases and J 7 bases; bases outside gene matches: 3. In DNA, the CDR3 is TGTGCCAGCAGCCAGAGACAGGGGGGGACCCAGTACTTC. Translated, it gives CASSQRQGGTQYF.

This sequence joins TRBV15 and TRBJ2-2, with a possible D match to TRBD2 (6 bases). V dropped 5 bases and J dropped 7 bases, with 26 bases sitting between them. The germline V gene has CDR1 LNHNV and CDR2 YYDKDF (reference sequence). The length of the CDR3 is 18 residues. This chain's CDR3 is CATSRYGDGGLKVGELFF. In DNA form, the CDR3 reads TGTGCCACCAGCCGGTATGGGGACGGGGGATTGAAGGTCGGGGAGCTGTTTTTT.

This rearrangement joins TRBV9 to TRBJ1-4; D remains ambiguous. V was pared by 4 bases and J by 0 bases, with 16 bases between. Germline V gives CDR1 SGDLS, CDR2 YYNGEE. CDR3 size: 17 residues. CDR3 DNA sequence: TGTGCCAGCAGCCCGTGGGCAAGTCCCGCAACTAATGAAAAACTGTTTTTT. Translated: CASSPWASPATNEKLFF.

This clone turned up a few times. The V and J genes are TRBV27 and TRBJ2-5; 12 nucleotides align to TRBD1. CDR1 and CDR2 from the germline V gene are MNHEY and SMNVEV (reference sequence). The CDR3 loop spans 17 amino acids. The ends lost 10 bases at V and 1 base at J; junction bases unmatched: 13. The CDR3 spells CATTPGQGALGQETQYF. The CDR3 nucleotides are TGTGCCACCACCCCGGGACAGGGGGCTCTTGGCCAAGAGACCCAGTACTTC.

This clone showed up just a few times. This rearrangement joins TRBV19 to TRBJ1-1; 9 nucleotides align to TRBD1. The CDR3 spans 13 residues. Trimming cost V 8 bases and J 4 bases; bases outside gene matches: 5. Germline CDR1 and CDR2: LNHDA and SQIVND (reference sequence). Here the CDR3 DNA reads TGTGCCAGTGTCGACAGGGGGACCACTGAAGCTTTCTTT. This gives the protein CASVDRGTTEAFF.

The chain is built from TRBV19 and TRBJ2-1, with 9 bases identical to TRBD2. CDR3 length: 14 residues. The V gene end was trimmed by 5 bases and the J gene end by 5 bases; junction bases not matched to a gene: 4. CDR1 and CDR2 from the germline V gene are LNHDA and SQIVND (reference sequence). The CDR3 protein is CASSPGLANNEQFF. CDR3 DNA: TGTGCCAGTAGTCCCGGACTAGCGAACAATGAGCAGTTCTTC. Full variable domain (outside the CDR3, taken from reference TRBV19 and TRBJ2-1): DGGITQSPKYLFRKEGQNVTLSCEQNLNHDAMYWYRQDPGQGLRLIYYSQIVNDFQKGDIAEGYSVSREKKESFPLTVTSAQKNPTAFYLCASSPGLANNEQFFGPGTRLTVL.

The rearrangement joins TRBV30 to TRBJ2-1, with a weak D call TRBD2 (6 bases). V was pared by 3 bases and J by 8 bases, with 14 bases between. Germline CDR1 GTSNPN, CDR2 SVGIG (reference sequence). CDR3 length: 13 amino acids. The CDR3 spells CAWRGEDRDEQFF. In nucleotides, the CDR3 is TGTGCCTGGAGGGGGGAGGATAGAGATGAGCAGTTCTTC.

The CDR3 DNA reads TGTGCCAGTAGCTTAACAGGGTGGGATTCACCCCTCCACTTT. Protein sequence: CASSLTGWDSPLHF. The rearrangement joins TRBV19 to TRBJ1-6, with D perhaps matching TRBD1 (6 bases). CDR3 length: 14 amino acids. Trimming removed 6 bases from V and 8 bases from J, with 14 bases in between. Germline CDR1 LNHDA, CDR2 SQIVND (reference sequence).

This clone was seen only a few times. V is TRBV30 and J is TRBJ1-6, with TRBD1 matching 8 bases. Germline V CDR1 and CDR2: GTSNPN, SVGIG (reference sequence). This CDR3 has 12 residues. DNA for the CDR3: TGTGCGGAGACAGGGGCCTGTGAGCCCCTCCACTTT. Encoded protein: CAETGACEPLHF.

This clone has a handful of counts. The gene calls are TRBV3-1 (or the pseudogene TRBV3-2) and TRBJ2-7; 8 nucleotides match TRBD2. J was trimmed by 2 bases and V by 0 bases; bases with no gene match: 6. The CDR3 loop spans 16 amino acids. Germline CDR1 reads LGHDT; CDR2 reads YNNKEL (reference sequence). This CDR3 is CASSQEKRGFPYEQYF. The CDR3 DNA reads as TGTGCCAGCAGCCAAGAAAAGCGGGGGTTCCCCTACGAGCAGTACTTC.

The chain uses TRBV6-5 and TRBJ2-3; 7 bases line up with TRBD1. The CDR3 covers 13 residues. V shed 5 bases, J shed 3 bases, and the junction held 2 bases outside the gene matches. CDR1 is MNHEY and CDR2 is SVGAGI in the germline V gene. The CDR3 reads CASSRDRTDTQYF. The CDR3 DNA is TGTGCCAGCAGTCGGGACAGAACAGATACGCAGTATTTT.

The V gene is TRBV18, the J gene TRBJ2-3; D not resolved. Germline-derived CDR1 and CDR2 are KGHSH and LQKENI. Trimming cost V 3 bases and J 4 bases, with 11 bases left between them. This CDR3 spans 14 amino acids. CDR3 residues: CASSPTLGSDTQYF. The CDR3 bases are TGTGCCAGCTCACCGACCCTAGGTTCAGATACGCAGTATTTT.

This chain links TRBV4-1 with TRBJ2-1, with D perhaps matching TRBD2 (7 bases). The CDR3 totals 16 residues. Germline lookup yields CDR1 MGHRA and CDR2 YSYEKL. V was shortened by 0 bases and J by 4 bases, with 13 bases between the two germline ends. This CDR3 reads CASSQDLGGPYNEQFF. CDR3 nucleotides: TGCGCCAGCAGCCAAGATCTCGGGGGGCCTTACAATGAGCAGTTCTTC.

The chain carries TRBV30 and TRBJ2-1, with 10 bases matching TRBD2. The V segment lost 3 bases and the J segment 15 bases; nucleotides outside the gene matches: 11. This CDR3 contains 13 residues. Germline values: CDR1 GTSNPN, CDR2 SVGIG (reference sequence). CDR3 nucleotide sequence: TGTGCCTGGAGGCTAGCGGGGGCTTTCAACCCGTTCTTC. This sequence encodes CAWRLAGAFNPFF.